This entry lists 23 T cell receptor beta chains sequenced from one sample in a study of blood T cell repertoires in COVID-19. Sequencing used immunoSEQ multiplex PCR; TCRdb keeps in-frame clones, though not all of them. The sample holds 55,000 to 80,000 clones; 81% are singletons and the top ten take about 0.87%. The sample consisted of peripheral blood. These receptors originate from a woman aged 70 to 79 with acute or convalescent COVID-19.

The chain has TRBV27 and TRBJ2-7; D is possibly TRBD1 (6 bases). Trimming took off 6 bases at V and 4 bases at J, with 28 bases between the two ends. Per the germline V gene, CDR1 is MNHEY and CDR2 is SMNVEV (reference sequence). This CDR3 has 18 residues. Here the CDR3 reads CASRRKGGAVPTMYEQYF. The DNA for the CDR3 is TGTGCCAGCAGACGTAAAGGGGGTGCAGTGCCGACTATGTACGAGCAGTACTTC.

The chain carries TRBV4-2 and TRBJ2-2; 7 nucleotides align to TRBD2. This CDR3 contains 20 residues. Germline trimming cut 0 bases from V and 5 bases from J; bases unmatched to any gene: 18. CDR1 and CDR2 (germline): LGHNA, YNFKEQ. The CDR3 bases are TGTGCCAGCAGCCAAGATGCGGGAGTTGTGGTCTCTGTGAGAACCGGGGAGCTGTTTTTT. As protein: CASSQDAGVVVSVRTGELFF.

The chain links TRBV7-8 to TRBJ2-7, with 7 nucleotides matching TRBD1. Germline trimming cut 2 bases from V and 2 bases from J; bases unmatched to any gene: 6. The CDR3 contains 15 residues. The germline CDR1 and CDR2 sequences are SGHVS and FQNEAQ. In DNA form, the CDR3 reads TGTGCCAGCAGCTTATCGGACGGGACAGCCTACGAGCAGTACTTC. Its translation is CASSLSDGTAYEQYF.

This sequence joins TRBV6-5 and TRBJ2-3; D is possibly TRBD1 (6 bases). The germline V gene encodes CDR1 MNHEY and CDR2 SVGAGI. CDR3 size: 13 residues. V was pared by 7 bases and J by 7 bases, with 15 bases between. This chain's CDR3 is CASKVTGQNTQYF. The CDR3 region has the DNA TGTGCCAGCAAGGTTACAGGGCAGAATACGCAGTATTTT.

CDR3 nucleotides: TGTGCCAGCTCATCTGGACTAGCGGGAGGGCCCAGTAAGACCCAGTACTTC. Protein sequence: CASSSGLAGGPSKTQYF. This chain uses TRBV18 with TRBJ2-5; 15 bases align to TRBD2. Germline-derived CDR1 and CDR2 are KGHSH and LQKENI. The CDR3 covers 17 residues. The junction had 10 bases not matched to a gene; V was cut back by 5 bases and J by 6 bases.

V and J are TRBV3-1 (or the pseudogene TRBV3-2) and TRBJ1-1; 8 bases are shared with TRBD1. Trimming removed 4 bases from V and 2 bases from J; junction bases left unmatched: 9. Germline CDR1 is LGHDT and CDR2 is YNNKEL (reference sequence). The CDR3 covers 16 residues. The CDR3 here is CASSRSAGTGNTEAFF. For the CDR3, the DNA is TGTGCCAGCAGCCGATCGGCCGGGACAGGCAACACTGAAGCTTTCTTT.

The chain couples TRBV2 to TRBJ1-2, with 10 positions matching TRBD1. Trimming removed 6 bases from V and 8 bases from J; junction bases left unmatched: 9. Germline CDR1 and CDR2: SNHLY and FYNNEI. The CDR3 consists of 14 residues. The CDR3 is CASSAGQGPSGYTF. DNA for the CDR3: TGTGCCAGCAGCGCGGGACAGGGGCCTTCCGGCTACACCTTC.

J is TRBJ2-7 and V is TRBV19; D is perhaps TRBD1 (6 bases). CDR3 length: 17 residues. The V gene's germline CDR1 is LNHDA and CDR2 SQIVND (reference sequence). The V end lost 5 bases, the J end lost 3 bases, and 23 bases lay between the germline ends. CDR3 protein: CASSLMGTGYRIYEQYF. Written as DNA, the CDR3 is TGTGCCAGTAGTCTTATGGGAACAGGGTATCGAATCTACGAGCAGTACTTC. The complete variable domain, with remaining parts taken from reference TRBV19 and TRBJ2-7, reads DGGITQSPKYLFRKEGQNVTLSCEQNLNHDAMYWYRQDPGQGLRLIYYSQIVNDFQKGDIAEGYSVSREKKESFPLTVTSAQKNPTAFYLCASSLMGTGYRIYEQYFGPGTRLTVT.

This clone was recorded a few times. The V gene is TRBV5-6, the J gene TRBJ1-5; D is perhaps TRBD1 (6 bases). This CDR3 spans 13 amino acids. Trimming removed 2 bases from V and 6 bases from J, with 9 bases in between. Germline loops: CDR1 SGHDT, CDR2 YYEEEE. This chain's CDR3 is CASSFAGVQPQHF. The CDR3 coding sequence is TGTGCCAGCAGCTTTGCAGGGGTTCAGCCCCAGCATTTT.

V usage is TRBV11-2 and J usage is TRBJ1-2; 7 bases line up with TRBD1. The V segment lost 7 bases and the J segment 4 bases; nucleotides outside the gene matches: 9. CDR3 length equals 14 residues. Per the germline V gene, CDR1 is SGHAT and CDR2 is FQNNGV. The CDR3 protein is CASTPTGYGYGYTF. CDR3 coding DNA: TGTGCCAGCACGCCGACAGGGTACGGCTATGGCTACACCTTC.

V gene TRBV6-5 combines with J gene TRBJ1-1; the D is unclear. The CDR3 runs to 15 residues. The ends were cut back, 5 bases at V and 1 base at J, with 14 bases in the middle. CDR1 MNHEY and CDR2 SVGAGI come from the germline V gene. The CDR3 sequence: CASSPIEASNTEAFF. CDR3 in DNA: TGTGCCAGCAGTCCGATCGAGGCGTCGAACACTGAAGCTTTCTTT.

The V gene is TRBV2, the J gene TRBJ2-1; no clear D gene. The CDR3 contains 14 residues. Germline CDR1 reads SNHLY; CDR2 reads FYNNEI. Trimming cost V 10 bases and J 4 bases, with 17 bases left between them. CDR3 sequence: CATQVLSLYNEQFF. CDR3 in DNA: TGTGCCACCCAAGTCCTATCCCTTTACAATGAGCAGTTCTTC.

V usage is TRBV6-1 and J usage is TRBJ2-7, with unresolved D. Trimming took off 3 bases at V and 0 bases at J, with 9 bases between the two ends. CDR1 is MNHNS and CDR2 is SASEGT in the germline V gene. The CDR3 length is 14 residues. The DNA for the CDR3 is TGTGCCAGCAGTGACAGGTATGACTCCTACGAGCAGTACTTC. Translated: CASSDRYDSYEQYF.

For the CDR3, the DNA is TGCAGTGCTAGTTCTAGGAGGGGGCTTGAGCCCCAGCATTTT. It encodes CSASSRRGLEPQHF. The V gene is TRBV20-1, the J gene TRBJ1-5, with TRBD1 matching over 7 bases. After removal of 3 bases from V and 8 bases from J, the junction contained 10 bases not matched to a gene. The CDR3 extends over 14 amino acids. Germline CDR1 is DFQATT and CDR2 is SNEGSKA (reference sequence).

In this sample, this clone turned up once. The chain has TRBV9 and TRBJ2-2, with 8 bases that match TRBD1. This CDR3 is built from 15 residues. The germline gives CDR1 SGDLS, CDR2 YYNGEE. V was pared by 6 bases and J by 1 base, with 5 bases of the junction left unmatched. The CDR3 DNA reads as TGTGCCAGCACCTCCGGGACAGGGAACACCGGGGAGCTGTTTTTT. Its translation is CASTSGTGNTGELFF. Supplemented by reference TRBV9 and TRBJ2-2, the full variable domain reads DSGVTQTPKHLITATGQRVTLRCSPRSGDLSVYWYQQSLDQGLQFLIQYYNGEERAKGNILERFSAQQFPDLHSELNLSSLELGDSALYFCASTSGTGNTGELFFGEGSRLTVL.

The J gene is TRBJ1-2, the V gene TRBV27; 7 bases are shared with TRBD1. In germline, CDR1 is MNHEY, CDR2 SMNVEV (reference sequence). V lost 6 bases, J lost 4 bases, and 14 bases stayed unmatched. This CDR3 has 16 amino acids. CDR3 amino acids: CASSPKPHRQGYGYTF. For the CDR3, the DNA is TGTGCCAGCAGCCCCAAACCCCACCGACAGGGCTATGGCTACACCTTC.

The J gene is TRBJ2-3, the V gene TRBV6-5; D possibly corresponds to TRBD1 (6 bases). V was clipped by 0 bases and J by 6 bases, with 13 bases between them. Germline-derived CDR1 and CDR2 are MNHEY and SVGAGI. The CDR3 is made up of 15 amino acids. The CDR3 loop reads CASSYSKQGGDTQYF. The CDR3 DNA sequence: TGTGCCAGCAGTTACTCGAAACAGGGTGGTGATACGCAGTATTTT.

This chain uses TRBV6-1 with TRBJ2-3, with TRBD1 identical over 8 bases. CDR1 is MNHNS, CDR2 SASEGT, per germline. J was trimmed by 3 bases and V by 1 base; bases with no gene match: 3. This CDR3 comprises 15 residues. The CDR3 protein is CASSEVGTGTDTQYF. In DNA, the CDR3 is TGTGCCAGCAGTGAAGTAGGGACAGGTACAGATACGCAGTATTTT.

The chain joins TRBV19 to TRBJ1-2; no reliable D call. This CDR3 contains 13 residues. The germline V gene encodes CDR1 LNHDA and CDR2 SQIVND (reference sequence). V was shortened by 7 bases and J by 4 bases, with 13 bases between the two germline ends. The CDR3 here is CASIDKTSYGYTF. Written as DNA, the CDR3 is TGTGCCAGTATAGACAAAACTAGCTATGGCTACACCTTC. Combining the CDR3 with reference TRBV19 and TRBJ1-2 gives the whole variable domain DGGITQSPKYLFRKEGQNVTLSCEQNLNHDAMYWYRQDPGQGLRLIYYSQIVNDFQKGDIAEGYSVSREKKESFPLTVTSAQKNPTAFYLCASIDKTSYGYTFGSGTRLTVV.

The chain combines TRBV11-3 with TRBJ2-1; TRBD2 is a possible D gene (5 bases). The CDR3 sequence is 15 residues long. The V and J ends lost 5 bases and 6 bases respectively, with 17 bases between them. Germline assignment: CDR1 SGHNT and CDR2 YENEEA. CDR3 in DNA: TGTGCCAGCAGCGAAGGTGGGAGAAAGGGCAATGAGCAGTTCTTC. Protein: CASSEGGRKGNEQFF.

The V call is TRBV4-3, the J call TRBJ2-7; D is unclear. CDR3 size: 16 residues. Per the germline V gene, CDR1 is LGHNA and CDR2 is YSLEER. V was trimmed by 0 bases and J by 0 bases, leaving 12 bases between them. CDR3 DNA: TGCGCCAGCAGCCAAGAGATGCAGGTTAGCTCCTACGAGCAGTACTTC. Protein sequence: CASSQEMQVSSYEQYF.

This clone has only one observation. The chain combines TRBV19 with TRBJ1-1, with 7 bases fitting TRBD1. Germline V gene data show CDR1 as LNHDA and CDR2 as SQIVND (reference sequence). This CDR3 region has 15 residues. After removal of 5 bases from V and 7 bases from J, the junction contained 13 bases not matched to a gene. The CDR3 coding sequence is TGTGCCAGTAGTTCAAACCCGTCCGGGACAGATGAAGCTTTCTTT. Amino acids: CASSSNPSGTDEAFF.

The V and J genes are TRBV10-3 and TRBJ1-1; 8 positions agree with TRBD1. V dropped 7 bases and J dropped 4; count of bases not matched to a gene: 8. Germline V gene lookup returns CDR1 ENHRY and CDR2 SYGVKD. The CDR3 consists of 14 residues. The CDR3 loop reads CAITPTGVGTEAFF. The CDR3, as DNA: TGTGCCATCACCCCGACAGGGGTGGGCACTGAAGCTTTCTTT.